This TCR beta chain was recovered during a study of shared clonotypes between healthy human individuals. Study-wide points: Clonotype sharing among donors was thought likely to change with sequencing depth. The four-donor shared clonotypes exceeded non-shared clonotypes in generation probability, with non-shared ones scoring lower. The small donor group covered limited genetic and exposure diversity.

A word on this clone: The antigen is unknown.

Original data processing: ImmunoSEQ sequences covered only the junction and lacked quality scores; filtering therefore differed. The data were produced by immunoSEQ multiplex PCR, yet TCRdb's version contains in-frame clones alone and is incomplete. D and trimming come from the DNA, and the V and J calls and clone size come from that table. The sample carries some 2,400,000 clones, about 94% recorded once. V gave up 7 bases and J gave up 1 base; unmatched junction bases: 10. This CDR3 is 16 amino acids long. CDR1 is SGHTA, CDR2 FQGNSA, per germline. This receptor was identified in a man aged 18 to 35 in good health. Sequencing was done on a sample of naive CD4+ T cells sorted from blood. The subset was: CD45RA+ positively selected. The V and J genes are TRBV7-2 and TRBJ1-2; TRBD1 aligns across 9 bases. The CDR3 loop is CASTLHLDRGNYGYTF. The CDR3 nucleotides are TGTGCCAGCACCCTGCACTTGGACAGGGGTAACTATGGCTACACCTTC.